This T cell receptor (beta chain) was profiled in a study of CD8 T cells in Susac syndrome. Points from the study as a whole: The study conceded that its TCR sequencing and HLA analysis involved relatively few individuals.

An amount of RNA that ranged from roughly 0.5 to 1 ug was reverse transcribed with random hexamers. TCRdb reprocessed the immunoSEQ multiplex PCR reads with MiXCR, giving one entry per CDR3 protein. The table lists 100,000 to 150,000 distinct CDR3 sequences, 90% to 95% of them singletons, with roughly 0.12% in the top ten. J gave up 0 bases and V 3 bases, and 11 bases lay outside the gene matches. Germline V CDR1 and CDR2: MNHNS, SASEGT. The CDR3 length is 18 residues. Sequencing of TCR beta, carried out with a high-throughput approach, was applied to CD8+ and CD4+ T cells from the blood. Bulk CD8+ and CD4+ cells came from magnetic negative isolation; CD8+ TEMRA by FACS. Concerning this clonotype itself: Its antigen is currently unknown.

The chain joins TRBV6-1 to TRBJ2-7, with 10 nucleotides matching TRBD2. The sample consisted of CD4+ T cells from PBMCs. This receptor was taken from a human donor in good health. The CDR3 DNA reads TGTGCCAGCAGTGATCCTGCCCCAGGACTAGCGGCCTCCTACGAGCAGTACTTC. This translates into CASSDPAPGLAASYEQYF.